These 3 T cell receptor beta chains came from one sample sequenced in a study of CD4+ T cells in melanoma. TCRdb's table, derived via immunoSEQ multiplex PCR, lists solely in-frame clones and lacks some. The data contain some 110,000 clones, about nine tenths of them singletons. The specimen sequenced was peripheral blood. All receptors come from a human donor with melanoma.

This rearrangement joins TRBV6-6 to TRBJ2-2; no definite D call. CDR3 length equals 13 residues. The germline CDR1 and CDR2 sequences are MNHNY and SVGAGI (reference sequence). The CDR3 coding sequence is TGTGCGCTGAGGAGTTCGAACACCGGGGAGCTGTTTTTT. Translated: CALRSSNTGELFF.

This clone came up once. V usage is TRBV28 and J usage is TRBJ1-1; D is undetermined. V gave up 0 bases and J gave up 1 base, with 9 bases separating them. This CDR3 contains 15 residues. Germline assignment: CDR1 MDHEN and CDR2 SYDVKM. Written as DNA, the CDR3 is TGTGCCAGCAGTTTATGGGGAGGGCAGAACACTGAAGCTTTCTTT. It translates to CASSLWGGQNTEAFF.

The V gene is TRBV4-2, the J gene TRBJ1-3, with TRBD1 as a possible D gene (6 bases). The ends were cut back, 2 bases at V and 4 bases at J, with 9 bases in the middle. Germline lookup yields CDR1 LGHNA and CDR2 YNFKEQ. The CDR3 extends over 14 amino acids. The CDR3 loop is CASSQSGQGNTIYF. CDR3 in DNA: TGTGCCAGCAGCCAATCGGGACAAGGAAACACCATATATTTT.